Listed below are T cell receptor beta chains from one sample, sequenced in a study of blood T cell repertoires in COVID-19. Produced via immunoSEQ multiplex PCR; TCRdb's table is partial and in-frame only. The repertoire holds 100,000 to 150,000 clones, over 75% seen once, with about 18% in the top ten. The sequenced sample was peripheral blood. These receptors were collected from a man younger than 45 with COVID-19, enrolled during active disease. CDR3s include the opening cysteine and the closing phenylalanine or tryptophan. Each record gives: V gene, J gene, D gene, clone size, CDR3 protein, CDR3 DNA. A D gene is named only where the DNA matches it firmly. Clone sizes are given selectively: once, few, many, or a class where the clone is expanded.

v_call: TRBV28; j_call: TRBJ2-1; d_call: TRBD1; clone_size: few; cdr3_aa: CASIRQGAGYNEQFF; cdr3_nt: TGTGCCAGCATCAGACAGGGAGCCGGGTACAATGAGCAGTTCTTC
v_call: TRBV27; j_call: TRBJ1-1; d_call: -; clone_size: few; cdr3_aa: CASTVGGGGTEAFF; cdr3_nt: TGTGCCAGCACCGTAGGGGGAGGGGGGACTGAAGCTTTCTTT
v_call: TRBV7-9; j_call: TRBJ2-2; d_call: TRBD1; clone_size: -; cdr3_aa: CASSHFPGQGPLNTGELFF; cdr3_nt: TGTGCCAGCAGCCACTTCCCGGGACAGGGGCCGCTGAACACCGGGGAGCTGTTTTTT
v_call: TRBV7-8; j_call: TRBJ1-5; d_call: -; clone_size: -; cdr3_aa: CASTVGVDQPQHF; cdr3_nt: TGTGCCAGCACGGTCGGGGTGGATCAGCCCCAGCATTTT
v_call: TRBV6-6; j_call: TRBJ1-5; d_call: -; clone_size: -; cdr3_aa: CASSVDNQPQHF; cdr3_nt: TGTGCCAGCAGCGTAGACAATCAGCCCCAGCATTTT
v_call: TRBV6-5; j_call: TRBJ1-1; d_call: -; clone_size: -; cdr3_aa: CASSYSYGDTEAFF; cdr3_nt: TGTGCCAGCAGTTACTCGTACGGGGACACTGAAGCTTTCTTT
v_call: TRBV5-8; j_call: TRBJ1-5; d_call: TRBD1; clone_size: -; cdr3_aa: CASSLQGYDNQPQHF; cdr3_nt: TGTGCCAGCAGCTTACAGGGGTACGACAATCAGCCCCAGCATTTT
v_call: TRBV18; j_call: TRBJ2-7; d_call: -; clone_size: -; cdr3_aa: CASSPLGQGSYEQYF; cdr3_nt: TGTGCCAGCTCACCATTGGGCCAGGGATCCTACGAGCAGTACTTC
v_call: TRBV11-3; j_call: TRBJ1-4; d_call: TRBD1; clone_size: -; cdr3_aa: CASSPPTGGFEKLFF; cdr3_nt: TGTGCCAGCAGCCCGCCGACAGGGGGCTTTGAAAAACTGTTTTTT
v_call: TRBV10-3; j_call: TRBJ2-1; d_call: -; clone_size: once; cdr3_aa: CAISNGQNNEQFF; cdr3_nt: TGTGCCATCAGTAACGGACAGAACAATGAGCAGTTCTTC
v_call: TRBV12-3/TRBV12-4; j_call: TRBJ2-1; d_call: -; clone_size: -; cdr3_aa: CASTEKGEQFF; cdr3_nt: TGTGCCAGCACGGAAAAGGGGGAGCAGTTCTTC
v_call: TRBV4-2; j_call: TRBJ2-6; d_call: -; clone_size: -; cdr3_aa: CASSPLSSAYSGANVLTF; cdr3_nt: TGTGCCAGCAGCCCGTTGAGCAGCGCCTACTCTGGGGCCAACGTCCTGACTTTC
v_call: TRBV27; j_call: TRBJ2-3; d_call: TRBD2; clone_size: -; cdr3_aa: CASSLSVLAGTTDTQYF; cdr3_nt: TGTGCCAGCAGTTTATCGGTTCTAGCGGGGACCACAGATACGCAGTATTTT
v_call: TRBV18; j_call: TRBJ2-3; d_call: TRBD2; clone_size: -; cdr3_aa: CASSPLGLAGTSTDTQYF; cdr3_nt: TGTGCCAGCTCACCACTAGGACTAGCGGGGACTAGCACAGATACGCAGTATTTT
v_call: TRBV24-1; j_call: TRBJ2-2; d_call: TRBD1; clone_size: few; cdr3_aa: CATSDQDRVNTGELFF; cdr3_nt: TGTGCCACCAGTGATCAGGACAGGGTAAACACCGGGGAGCTGTTTTTT
v_call: TRBV28; j_call: TRBJ2-1; d_call: TRBD2; clone_size: -; cdr3_aa: CASSRTSGRSYNEQFF; cdr3_nt: TGTGCCAGCAGCCGTACGAGCGGGAGGTCCTACAATGAGCAGTTCTTC
v_call: TRBV28; j_call: TRBJ1-1; d_call: -; clone_size: -; cdr3_aa: CASSTAGRRGEAFF; cdr3_nt: TGTGCCAGCTCCACGGCAGGGCGGAGGGGTGAAGCTTTCTTT
v_call: TRBV28; j_call: TRBJ1-1; d_call: -; clone_size: -; cdr3_aa: CASRNFDTEAFF; cdr3_nt: TGTGCCAGCAGGAACTTCGACACTGAAGCTTTCTTT
v_call: TRBV7-2; j_call: TRBJ1-1; d_call: TRBD1; clone_size: -; cdr3_aa: CASSYSGTVDAEAFF; cdr3_nt: TGTGCCAGCAGCTATTCCGGGACAGTGGACGCTGAAGCTTTCTTT
v_call: TRBV10-3; j_call: TRBJ1-1; d_call: -; clone_size: -; cdr3_aa: CASRDMGYTEAFF; cdr3_nt: TGTGCCAGCCGGGACATGGGTTACACTGAAGCTTTCTTT
v_call: TRBV7-8; j_call: TRBJ1-2; d_call: -; clone_size: -; cdr3_aa: CASSAQTESGYTF; cdr3_nt: TGTGCCAGCAGCGCCCAAACGGAGAGTGGCTACACCTTC
v_call: TRBV2; j_call: TRBJ2-1; d_call: -; clone_size: -; cdr3_aa: CASRPGLSYNEQFF; cdr3_nt: TGTGCCAGCAGGCCGGGACTGTCCTACAATGAGCAGTTCTTC